There are many counts of the clone carrying this TCR beta chain. The data derive from a study of identical twins. TCRdb fed the 5' RACE reads into MiXCR, producing one record per CDR3 protein. Of roughly 690,000 distinct CDR3 sequences listed, approximately 22% are singletons. Germline CDR1 reads SQVTM; CDR2 reads ANQGSEA. V lost 4 bases and J lost 3, with 14 bases in between. The CDR3 covers 14 residues. This same sample was also part of a study on T cells expressing NK-cell markers.

The sequence came from a woman younger than 30 in good health. The V and J genes are TRBV29-1 and TRBJ2-3; the D gene is possibly TRBD2 (5 bases). Material for sequencing was PBMCs. The CDR3 is CSVVGGPMTDTQYF. The CDR3 bases are TGCAGCGTTGTCGGAGGTCCGATGACAGATACGCAGTATTTT.